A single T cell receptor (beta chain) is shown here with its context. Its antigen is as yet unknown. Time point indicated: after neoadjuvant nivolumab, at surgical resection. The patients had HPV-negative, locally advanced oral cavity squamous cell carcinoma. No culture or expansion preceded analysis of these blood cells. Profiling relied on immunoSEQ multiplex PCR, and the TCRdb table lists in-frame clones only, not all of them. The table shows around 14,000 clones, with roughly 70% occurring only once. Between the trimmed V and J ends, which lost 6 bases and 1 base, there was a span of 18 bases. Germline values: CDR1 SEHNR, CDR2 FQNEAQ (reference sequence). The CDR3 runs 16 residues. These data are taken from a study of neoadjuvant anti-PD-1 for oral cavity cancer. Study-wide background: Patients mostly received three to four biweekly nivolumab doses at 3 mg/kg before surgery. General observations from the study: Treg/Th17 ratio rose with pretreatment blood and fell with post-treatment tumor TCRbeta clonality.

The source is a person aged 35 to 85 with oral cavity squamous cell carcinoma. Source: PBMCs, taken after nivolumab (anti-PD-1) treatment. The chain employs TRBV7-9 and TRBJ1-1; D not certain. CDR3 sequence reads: CASSGPSGKTNTEAFF. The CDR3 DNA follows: TGTGCCAGCAGTGGTCCCTCGGGCAAAACGAACACTGAAGCTTTCTTT.